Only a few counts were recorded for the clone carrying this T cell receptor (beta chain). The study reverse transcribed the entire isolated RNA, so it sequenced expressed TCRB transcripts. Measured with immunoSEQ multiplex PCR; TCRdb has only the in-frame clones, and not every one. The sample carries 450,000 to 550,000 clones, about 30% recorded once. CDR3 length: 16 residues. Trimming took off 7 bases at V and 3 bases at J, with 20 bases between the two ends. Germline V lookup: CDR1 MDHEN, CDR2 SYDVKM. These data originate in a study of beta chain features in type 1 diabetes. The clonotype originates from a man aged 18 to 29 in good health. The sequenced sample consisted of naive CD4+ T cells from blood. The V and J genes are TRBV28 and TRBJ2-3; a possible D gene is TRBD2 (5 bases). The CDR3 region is CASNEGVVIRTDTQYF. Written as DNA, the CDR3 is TGTGCCAGCAACGAGGGAGTTGTTATCCGTACAGATACGCAGTATTTT.